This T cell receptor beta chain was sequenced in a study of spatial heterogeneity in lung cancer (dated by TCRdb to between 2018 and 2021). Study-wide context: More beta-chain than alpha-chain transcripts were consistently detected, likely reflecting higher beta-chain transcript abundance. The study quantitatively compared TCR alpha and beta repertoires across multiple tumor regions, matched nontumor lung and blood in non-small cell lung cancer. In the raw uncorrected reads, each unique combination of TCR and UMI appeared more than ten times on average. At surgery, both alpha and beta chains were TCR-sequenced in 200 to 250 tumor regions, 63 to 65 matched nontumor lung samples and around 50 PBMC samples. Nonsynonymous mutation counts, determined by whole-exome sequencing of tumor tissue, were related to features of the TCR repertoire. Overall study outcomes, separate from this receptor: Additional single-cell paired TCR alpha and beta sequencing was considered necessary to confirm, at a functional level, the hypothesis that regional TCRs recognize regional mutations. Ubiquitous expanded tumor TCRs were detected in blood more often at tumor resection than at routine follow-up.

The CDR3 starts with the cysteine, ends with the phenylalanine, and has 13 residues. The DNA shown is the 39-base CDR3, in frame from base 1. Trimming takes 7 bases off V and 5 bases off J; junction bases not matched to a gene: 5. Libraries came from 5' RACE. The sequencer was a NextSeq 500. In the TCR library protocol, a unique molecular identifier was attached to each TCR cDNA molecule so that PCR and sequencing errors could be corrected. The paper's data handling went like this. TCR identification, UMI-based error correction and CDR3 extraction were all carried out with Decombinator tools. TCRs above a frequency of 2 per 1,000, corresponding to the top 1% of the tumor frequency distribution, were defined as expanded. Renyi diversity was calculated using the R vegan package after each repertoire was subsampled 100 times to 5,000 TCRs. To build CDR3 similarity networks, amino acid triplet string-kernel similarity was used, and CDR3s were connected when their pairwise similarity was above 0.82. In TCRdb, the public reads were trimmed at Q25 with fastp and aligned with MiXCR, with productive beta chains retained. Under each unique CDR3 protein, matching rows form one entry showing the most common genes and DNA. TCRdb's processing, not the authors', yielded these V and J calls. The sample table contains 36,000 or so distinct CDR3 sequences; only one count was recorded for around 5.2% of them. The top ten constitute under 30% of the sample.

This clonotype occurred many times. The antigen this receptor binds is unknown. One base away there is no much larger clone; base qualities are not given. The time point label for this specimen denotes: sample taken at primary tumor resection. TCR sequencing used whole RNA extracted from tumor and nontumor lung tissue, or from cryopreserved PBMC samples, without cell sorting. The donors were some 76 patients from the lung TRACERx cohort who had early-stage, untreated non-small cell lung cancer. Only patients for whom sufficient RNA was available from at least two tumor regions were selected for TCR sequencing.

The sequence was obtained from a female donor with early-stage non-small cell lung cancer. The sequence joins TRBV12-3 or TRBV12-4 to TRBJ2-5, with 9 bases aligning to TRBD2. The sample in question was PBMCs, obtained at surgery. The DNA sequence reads TGTGCCAGCACCTTAGGACTAGCGGAGACCCAGTACTTC. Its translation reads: CASTLGLAETQYF.